The 20 T cell receptor beta chains listed next were all sequenced from one sample in a study of post-analysis software for immune sequencing data. The study's findings and limits: Five TRBV segments occurring more often in patients than controls included TRBV5-6, TRBV5-1 and TRBV20-1.

No antigen is known for these receptors. The authors incorporated unique molecular identifiers into the TCR beta cDNA libraries. TCRdb re-called the PCR reads through MiXCR, storing one row per CDR3 protein. The data show hundreds of thousands of distinct CDR3 sequences, over 45% seen once. The sample was blood. These receptors originate from a girl aged 2 to 10 with multiple sclerosis.

V is TRBV29-1 and J is TRBJ2-3; 11 nucleotides line up with TRBD2. Germline CDR1 is SQVTM and CDR2 is ANQGSEA. The CDR3 has 15 residues. With V trimmed by 3 bases and J by 5 bases, 7 bases remained unmatched. For the CDR3, the DNA is TGCAGCGTTGACGGTATAGCGGGAGGGGAAGATACGCAGTATTTT. The encoded protein is CSVDGIAGGEDTQYF.

In its sample, this clonotype was seen once. V usage is TRBV20-1 and J usage is TRBJ2-1; D gene uncertain. Germline lookup yields CDR1 DFQATT and CDR2 SNEGSKA (reference sequence). There are 15 residues in the CDR3. Deletions cut 0 bases from V and 6 bases from J, with 15 bases between. CDR3 bases: TGCAGTGCTAGAGATGGCGCTAAAGCTTCCAATGAGCAGTTCTTC. It is translated as CSARDGAKASNEQFF.

This clonotype has a handful of counts. This chain joins TRBV6-5 and TRBJ2-1; 9 nucleotides match TRBD2. V gave up 7 bases and J gave up 3 bases; unmatched junction bases: 7. The CDR3 is 15 amino acids. Germline CDR1 and CDR2: MNHEY and SVGAGI. CDR3 protein: CASTKTSGVYNEQFF. CDR3 sequence (DNA): TGTGCCAGCACTAAGACTAGCGGTGTCTACAATGAGCAGTTCTTC.

This rearrangement joins TRBV20-1 to TRBJ2-3, with D possibly being TRBD1 (6 bases). CDR3 length: 13 amino acids. V was trimmed by 5 bases and J by 2 bases, leaving 11 bases between them. Germline V gives CDR1 DFQATT, CDR2 SNEGSKA (reference sequence). This chain's CDR3 is CSAGQRTTDTQYF. The CDR3 region has the DNA TGCAGTGCTGGACAGAGGACCACAGATACGCAGTATTTT.

The genes are TRBV10-3 and TRBJ2-7; D call uncertain. V lost 0 bases to trimming and J lost 4 bases, with 7 bases between them. The germline V gene encodes CDR1 ENHRY and CDR2 SYGVKD. The CDR3 totals 13 residues. The DNA of the CDR3 is TGTGCCATCAGTGAGTCGGCAGCTTACGAGCAGTACTTC. As protein: CAISESAAYEQYF.

For the CDR3, the DNA is TGTGCCATCAGTGATGAAGTTAGCACAGATACGCAGTATTTT. Translation gives CAISDEVSTDTQYF. The chain couples TRBV10-3 to TRBJ2-3, with D unresolved. Per germline, CDR1 ENHRY and CDR2 SYGVKD. V lost 3 bases, J lost 0 bases, and 7 bases lay in between. The CDR3 extends over 14 amino acids.

V is TRBV24-1 and J is TRBJ2-1, with TRBD1 as a possible D gene (5 bases). V lost 5 bases and J 6 bases, leaving 10 bases between the germline ends. The CDR3 length is 13 residues. Germline CDR1 reads KGHDR; CDR2 reads SFDVKD. The CDR3 region is CATSADTLNEQFF. The CDR3 bases are TGTGCCACCAGTGCGGACACCCTCAATGAGCAGTTCTTC.

The chain couples TRBV12-3 or TRBV12-4 to TRBJ2-6, with D perhaps TRBD2 (5 bases). V was clipped by 5 bases and J by 0 bases, with 14 bases between them. CDR3 length equals 17 residues. The CDR3 here is CASSPNRGTSGANVLTF. The DNA of the CDR3 is TGTGCCAGCAGTCCCAACCGGGGTACCTCTGGGGCCAACGTCCTGACTTTC.

CDR3 loop: CASSEIRAKEDTQYF. CDR3 in DNA: TGTGCCAGCAGTGAGATCCGGGCTAAGGAAGATACGCAGTATTTT. The chain couples TRBV2 to TRBJ2-3; D remains ambiguous. Per the germline V gene, CDR1 is SNHLY and CDR2 is FYNNEI. Trimming left V 3 bases short and J 5 bases short, with 15 bases between. CDR3 length: 15 residues.

The V call is TRBV5-5, the J call TRBJ2-1; D call uncertain. V was cut by 0 bases and J by 1 base, with 11 bases left in between. Germline CDR1 is SGHKS and CDR2 is YYEKEE (reference sequence). The CDR3 sequence is 16 residues long. CDR3 DNA sequence: TGTGCCAGCAGCTTGGACCAGGCTAGTTCCTACAATGAGCAGTTCTTC. It yields the protein CASSLDQASSYNEQFF. The complete variable domain, with remaining parts taken from reference TRBV5-5 and TRBJ2-1, reads DAGVTQSPTHLIKTRGQQVTLRCSPISGHKSVSWYQQVLGQGPQFIFQYYEKEERGRGNFPDRFSARQFPNYSSELNVNALLLGDSALYLCASSLDQASSYNEQFFGPGTRLTVL.

The chain links TRBV20-1 to TRBJ2-7; the match to TRBD1 covers 8 bases. V shed 6 bases, J shed 5 bases, and the junction held 6 bases outside the gene matches. CDR1 is DFQATT, CDR2 SNEGSKA, per germline (reference sequence). There are 12 residues in the CDR3. DNA for the CDR3: TGCAGTGCGGAAGCAGGGGGCGACGAGCAGTACTTC. Amino acids: CSAEAGGDEQYF.

The genes are TRBV10-2 and TRBJ2-3, with a possible D match to TRBD2 (6 bases). Trimming left V 2 bases short and J 2 bases short, with 17 bases between. This CDR3 contains 17 residues. Germline values: CDR1 WSHSY, CDR2 SAAADI. The CDR3 sequence: CASSERAGPRYTDTQYF. The CDR3, as DNA: TGCGCCAGCAGTGAGAGGGCGGGACCTAGGTACACAGATACGCAGTATTTT.

The V call is TRBV6-5, the J call TRBJ1-2, with 8 bases aligning to TRBD1. The CDR3 is 15 residues long. Trimming took 4 bases from V and 3 from J; bases not matched to a gene: 7. CDR1 is MNHEY and CDR2 is SVGAGI in the germline V gene. CDR3 bases: TGTGCCAGCAGTTGGAATACAGGGGGTGACTATGGCTACACCTTC. The encoded protein is CASSWNTGGDYGYTF.

The chain is built from TRBV24-1 and TRBJ2-1, with TRBD1 identical over 8 bases. V lost 5 bases, J lost 5 bases, and 7 bases stayed unmatched. Germline lookup yields CDR1 KGHDR and CDR2 SFDVKD. This CDR3 spans 15 amino acids. CDR3 amino acids: CATSASGTGNNEQFF. DNA of the CDR3: TGTGCCACCAGTGCCTCCGGGACAGGTAACAATGAGCAGTTCTTC.

The chain couples TRBV6-2 or TRBV6-3 to TRBJ2-5; 7 positions match TRBD1. The CDR3 runs to 17 residues. Losses at the gene ends were 3 bases for V and 1 base for J; bases not matched to a gene: 11. The germline gives CDR1 MNHEY, CDR2 SVGEGT. CDR3 in DNA: TGTGCCAGCAGTTATAGTACGGGACAGAGTTTCCAAGAGACCCAGTACTTC. Residues: CASSYSTGQSFQETQYF.

This chain links TRBV27 with TRBJ2-1; either TRBD1 or TRBD2 may fit D (6 bases each). Germline V gene sequence: CDR1 MNHEY, CDR2 SMNVEV (reference sequence). The CDR3 runs 16 residues. V was clipped by 4 bases and J by 3 bases, with 16 bases between them. DNA for the CDR3: TGTGCCAGCAGTTCATCTGCAGGGGAGGTCTACAATGAGCAGTTCTTC. Amino acids: CASSSSAGEVYNEQFF.

The rearrangement joins TRBV2 to TRBJ1-1, with 8 positions matching TRBD1. There are 15 residues in the CDR3. With 5 bases clipped from V and 1 base from J, the junction kept 6 bases outside the gene matches. Germline V gives CDR1 SNHLY, CDR2 FYNNEI. DNA of the CDR3: TGTGCCAGCAGTCTAGGAGGGACAGGGAACACTGAAGCTTTCTTT. Translation gives CASSLGGTGNTEAFF.

The chain links TRBV7-9 to TRBJ2-7, with TRBD1 identical over 7 bases. This CDR3 is 16 amino acids long. Per germline, CDR1 SEHNR and CDR2 FQNEAQ (reference sequence). V was pared by 4 bases and J by 3 bases, with 12 bases of the junction left unmatched. Here the CDR3 DNA reads TGTGCCAGCAGCTCGACTGGAGAGGGGGCCAGCTACGAGCAGTACTTC. It encodes CASSSTGEGASYEQYF. Combining the CDR3 with reference TRBV7-9 and TRBJ2-7 gives the whole variable domain DTGVSQNPRHKITKRGQNVTFRCDPISEHNRLYWYRQTLGQGPEFLTYFQNEAQLEKSRLLSDRFSAERPKGSFSTLEIQRTEQGDSAMYLCASSSTGEGASYEQYFGPGTRLTVT.

This clonotype has just one count. The chain couples TRBV29-1 to TRBJ2-1; unclear D gene. V was pared by 5 bases and J by 6 bases, with 11 bases between. The germline gives CDR1 SQVTM, CDR2 ANQGSEA. There are 12 residues in the CDR3. CDR3 sequence reads: CSVKDGINEQFF. The CDR3 DNA sequence: TGCAGCGTTAAGGACGGAATCAATGAGCAGTTCTTC.

This chain joins TRBV4-3 and TRBJ2-3; 10 nucleotides agree with TRBD1. The junction had 12 bases not matched to a gene; V was cut back by 2 bases and J by 4 bases. The CDR3 is 18 amino acids. Germline V gene data show CDR1 as LGHNA and CDR2 as YSLEER. CDR3: CASSQTRESGTGADTQYF. In nucleotides, the CDR3 is TGCGCCAGCAGCCAAACAAGAGAGTCCGGGACAGGGGCAGATACGCAGTATTTT.